This record concerns one TCR beta chain sequence. PCR used 60 Vbeta primers and 13 Jbeta primers. Some clones are missing from TCRdb's copy, which holds only in-frame ones; the method was immunoSEQ multiplex PCR. The data show fewer than 150,000 clones, around two thirds seen once. This specimen comes from a study of cytomegalovirus exposure and HLA in healthy donors. Donors were ostensibly healthy at sampling, although undocumented immune exposures were probable. Between the trimmed V and J ends, which lost 3 bases and 2 bases, there was a span of 8 bases. CDR1 KGHSH and CDR2 LQKENI come from the germline V gene. CDR3 length: 13 amino acids.

This sequence was found in a woman between 40 and 50 years old in good health and CMV-seropositive. The sequenced sample consisted of PBMCs. The chain uses TRBV18 and TRBJ2-7; D is undetermined. CDR3 protein: CASSPAEAYEQYF. CDR3 bases: TGTGCCAGCTCACCGGCAGAGGCCTACGAGCAGTACTTC.